These T cell receptor beta chains were read from a single sample in a study of shared clonotypes between healthy human individuals. Some clones are missing from TCRdb's copy, which holds only in-frame ones; the method was immunoSEQ multiplex PCR. This sample carries about 1.5 million clones, 95% to 99% of them seen once, and the ten largest clones take about 0.42%. Material for sequencing was naive CD4+ T cells sorted from blood. The receptor set was obtained from a man aged 30-40 years in good health. Both conserved end residues are part of each CDR3. D genes are given only for firm matches. Size tells how often a clone was seen (once, few, many) or the class of an expanded clone, and some rows leave it out.

d_call	v_call	j_call	clone_size	cdr3_aa	cdr3_nt
.	TRBV28	TRBJ2-7	once	CASSKDRGHSYEQYF	TGTGCCAGCAGTAAAGATCGTGGACATTCATACGAGCAGTACTTC
.	TRBV9	TRBJ1-1	.	CASSVDSRVWDTEAFF	TGTGCCAGCAGCGTAGACAGCCGGGTTTGGGACACTGAAGCTTTCTTT
.	TRBV19	TRBJ2-1	.	CASSSHYEQFF	TGTGCCAGTAGTTCCCATTATGAGCAGTTCTTC
.	TRBV6-1	TRBJ1-5	.	CASSDLTVTLQPQHF	TGTGCCAGCAGTGATTTGACAGTTACTCTTCAGCCCCAGCATTTT
TRBD1	TRBV5-5	TRBJ2-2	.	CASSLGTGSGELFF	TGTGCCAGCAGCTTGGGGACAGGGTCCGGGGAGCTGTTTTTT
.	TRBV7-9	TRBJ1-2	.	CASSAQSVNYGYTF	TGTGCCAGCAGCGCCCAATCCGTTAACTATGGCTACACCTTC
.	TRBV9	TRBJ1-2	.	CASSAGTPGYGYTF	TGTGCCAGCAGCGCCGGGACCCCTGGCTATGGCTACACCTTC
.	TRBV5-1	TRBJ2-2	.	CASSKAGGEPPTGELFF	TGCGCCAGCAGCAAGGCCGGAGGCGAACCACCCACCGGGGAGCTGTTTTTT
.	TRBV7-6	TRBJ2-7	.	CASSSGISGSGEQYF	TGTGCCAGCAGCTCCGGAATTAGCGGCTCCGGCGAGCAGTACTTC
TRBD1	TRBV10-3	TRBJ1-3	once	CAISGDRGIGNTIYF	TGTGCCATCAGTGGGGACAGGGGTATTGGAAACACCATATATTTT
TRBD2	TRBV27	TRBJ2-3	.	CASSLTPRTSGRDTQYF	TGTGCCAGCAGTCTCACCCCGAGGACTAGCGGGAGAGATACGCAGTATTTT
.	TRBV5-3	TRBJ1-5	.	CARSLVGVQQYSNQPQHF	TGTGCCAGAAGCTTGGTAGGGGTTCAGCAGTATAGCAATCAGCCCCAGCATTTT
TRBD2	TRBV6-5	TRBJ2-1	.	CASSSLPGLVSHEQFF	TGTGCCAGCAGTTCCCTTCCGGGACTAGTCTCTCATGAGCAGTTCTTC
TRBD2	TRBV10-1	TRBJ2-1	.	CASSGTSGSGVSYNEQFF	TGCGCCAGTTCCGGGACTAGCGGGAGTGGGGTCTCCTACAATGAGCAGTTCTTC
.	TRBV6-4	TRBJ2-3	.	CAIPRSGRSTDTQYF	TGTGCCATCCCACGCAGCGGGCGAAGCACAGATACGCAGTATTTT
.	TRBV29-1	TRBJ2-5	.	CSVLNGGETQYF	TGCAGCGTTTTAAACGGGGGAGAGACCCAGTACTTC
.	TRBV29-1	TRBJ2-7	.	CSVGGAKGAYEQYF	TGCAGCGTTGGGGGTGCGAAGGGGGCCTACGAGCAGTACTTC